The 14 T cell receptor beta chains below come from one sample, sequenced in a study of technical replicates of blood from several donors. Method: immunoSEQ multiplex PCR; TCRdb's copy keeps in-frame clones and lacks some. The repertoire holds about 64,000 clones, with 75% to 90% as singletons. Sequencing used PBMCs. These receptors all stem from a human donor in good health. Some clones in this sample may be carry-over from other donors' samples.

The chain is built from TRBV27 and TRBJ2-3; TRBD2 agrees at 7 bases. This CDR3 region has 15 residues. Losses at the gene ends were 5 bases for V and 4 bases for J; bases not matched to a gene: 9. CDR1 MNHEY and CDR2 SMNVEV come from the germline V gene (reference sequence). As DNA, the CDR3 is TGTGCCAGCAGTCCCCCGGCTAGCGGAGCAGATACGCAGTATTTT. It is translated as CASSPPASGADTQYF.

The CDR3 DNA reads as TGTGCCAGCAAAACCGGGACTAGCGGGAGAACTGAGCAGTTCTTC. Translation gives CASKTGTSGRTEQFF. This sequence joins TRBV2 and TRBJ2-1; 14 nucleotides agree with TRBD2. Per germline, CDR1 SNHLY and CDR2 FYNNEI. The CDR3 sequence is 15 residues long. V shed 7 bases and J 9 bases; nucleotides not matched to a gene: 8.

The chain combines TRBV30 with TRBJ1-2; D ambiguous. V lost 3 bases and J 3 bases, leaving 8 bases between the germline ends. The germline gives CDR1 GTSNPN, CDR2 SVGIG (reference sequence). This CDR3 region has 12 residues. CDR3 sequence (DNA): TGTGCCTGGAGCGGGTTTGACTATGGCTACACCTTC. It translates to CAWSGFDYGYTF.

The V call is TRBV9, the J call TRBJ2-5, with 10 bases aligning to TRBD2. Germline V gene sequence: CDR1 SGDLS, CDR2 YYNGEE. This CDR3 contains 16 residues. The V segment lost 0 bases and the J segment 4 bases; nucleotides outside the gene matches: 6. CDR3 nucleotides: TGTGCCAGCAGCGTAGAAGCGGGGGGGCGAGGAGAGACCCAGTACTTC. This sequence encodes CASSVEAGGRGETQYF.

The chain carries TRBV18 and TRBJ2-7; 11 bases are a match to TRBD1. V shed 2 bases, J shed 7 bases, and the junction held 22 bases outside the gene matches. Germline V gene data show CDR1 as KGHSH and CDR2 as LQKENI. This CDR3 comprises 20 residues. For the CDR3, the DNA is TGTGCCAGCTCACCATTCCGTCCCCGTCGGACAGGGGGCTTAGTGGGTGAGCAGTACTTC. Translating it yields CASSPFRPRRTGGLVGEQYF.

The V and J genes are TRBV10-3 and TRBJ1-2; D is perhaps TRBD1 (5 bases). Germline assignment: CDR1 ENHRY and CDR2 SYGVKD. This CDR3 has 14 amino acids. The ends were cut back, 8 bases at V and 2 bases at J, with 15 bases in the middle. CDR3 region: CAIRREDRNYGYTF. Written as DNA, the CDR3 is TGTGCCATCCGCCGAGAAGACAGAAACTATGGCTACACCTTC.

The chain has TRBV7-9 and TRBJ1-1; 7 bases agree with TRBD1. Per germline, CDR1 SEHNR and CDR2 FQNEAQ (reference sequence). The CDR3 is made up of 14 amino acids. Germline trimming cut 8 bases from V and 6 bases from J; bases unmatched to any gene: 12. CDR3 sequence: CASGPFRDRPEAFF. CDR3 bases: TGTGCCAGCGGCCCCTTCCGGGACAGACCTGAAGCTTTCTTT.

The CDR3 sequence: CASSLGYRGTNTEAFF. The CDR3 DNA reads as TGTGCCAGCAGCTTAGGGTACAGGGGTACGAACACTGAAGCTTTCTTT. The chain joins TRBV7-8 to TRBJ1-1, with 7 nucleotides matching TRBD1. This CDR3 has 16 residues. From germline, CDR1 is SGHVS and CDR2 FQNEAQ. V was pared by 1 base and J by 1 base, with 6 bases of the junction left unmatched.

The chain joins TRBV6-5 to TRBJ1-2, with a possible D match to TRBD1 (5 bases). Germline V gene lookup returns CDR1 MNHEY and CDR2 SVGAGI. The CDR3 is made up of 13 amino acids. Trimming cost V 6 bases and J 2 bases, with 10 bases left between them. CDR3 bases: TGTGCCAGCAGAAACGGGGGAAACTATGGCTACACCTTC. It yields the protein CASRNGGNYGYTF.

This chain links TRBV9 with TRBJ2-7; 10 positions agree with TRBD1. This CDR3 is built from 15 residues. Per the germline V gene, CDR1 is SGDLS and CDR2 is YYNGEE. Germline trimming cut 3 bases from V and 2 bases from J; bases unmatched to any gene: 5. CDR3 DNA sequence: TGTGCCAGCAGCGCCGGACAGGGGGGCCCCTACGAGCAGTACTTC. This encodes CASSAGQGGPYEQYF.

A few counts support this clone. The chain links TRBV2 to TRBJ2-2, with 9 bases fitting TRBD1. The CDR3 is made up of 13 amino acids. V trimming: 8 bases; J trimming: 7 bases; junction bases outside the gene matches: 5. Germline loops: CDR1 SNHLY, CDR2 FYNNEI. DNA of the CDR3: TGTGCCAGCGGGACAGGGTCTTTCGGGGAGCTGTTTTTT. It translates to CASGTGSFGELFF.

The V gene is TRBV19, the J gene TRBJ2-1; possibly TRBD2 for D (5 bases). The CDR3 length is 14 residues. In germline, CDR1 is LNHDA, CDR2 SQIVND (reference sequence). Trimming cost V 10 bases and J 3 bases, with 16 bases left between them. CDR3 sequence (DNA): TGTGCCACTGGACCGGGATCCTACTACAATGAGCAGTTCTTC. This codes for CATGPGSYYNEQFF. Variable domain in full (rest from reference TRBV19 and TRBJ2-1): DGGITQSPKYLFRKEGQNVTLSCEQNLNHDAMYWYRQDPGQGLRLIYYSQIVNDFQKGDIAEGYSVSREKKESFPLTVTSAQKNPTAFYLCATGPGSYYNEQFFGPGTRLTVL.

This chain connects TRBV6-1 to TRBJ1-1, with 7 positions matching TRBD1. This CDR3 contains 19 residues. Germline V gene sequence: CDR1 MNHNS, CDR2 SASEGT. Trimming removed 4 bases from V and 7 bases from J; junction bases left unmatched: 24. The CDR3 here is CASSGAAGTKQGRSGEAFF. CDR3 nucleotide sequence: TGTGCCAGCAGTGGGGCCGCCGGAACGAAACAGGGGCGAAGCGGTGAAGCTTTCTTT.

The sample holds many counts of this clone. The chain links TRBV5-1 to TRBJ2-7; D remains unclear. Trimming pared 5 bases from V and 2 bases from J, leaving 11 bases between. The CDR3 loop spans 13 amino acids. CDR1 and CDR2 from the germline V gene are SGHRS and YFSETQ. The CDR3 bases are TGCGCCAGCAGTTTACTCCCCCCCTACGAGCAGTACTTC. It translates to CASSLLPPYEQYF.